The sequence of this TCR beta chain was determined in a study of blood T cell repertoires in COVID-19. Overall study context: The samples span acute and convalescent COVID-19 from the United States, Italy and Spain. T cells, B-cell-depleted T cells, or PBMCs supplied cDNA or gDNA.

Original methodology: How many nucleated cells were present was estimated from reference gene primer amplification. The method was immunoSEQ multiplex PCR; TCRdb's version includes in-frame clones alone and lacks a portion of them. V and J calls and clone size are copied from that table; D and trimming were computed from the DNA. This sample has about 91,000 clones, with around nine tenths found just once. V lost 6 bases to trimming and J lost 0 bases, with 12 bases between them. The CDR3 totals 15 residues. CDR1 and CDR2 (germline): MGHRA, YSYEKL. The V call is TRBV4-1, the J call TRBJ1-3; no firm D call. Sequenced material: peripheral blood. The clonotype was recovered from a woman aged 70 to 79 with acute or convalescent COVID-19. The CDR3 region is CASSQIDTSGNTIYF. CDR3 coding DNA: TGCGCCAGCAGTCAGATAGACACCTCTGGAAACACCATATATTTT.